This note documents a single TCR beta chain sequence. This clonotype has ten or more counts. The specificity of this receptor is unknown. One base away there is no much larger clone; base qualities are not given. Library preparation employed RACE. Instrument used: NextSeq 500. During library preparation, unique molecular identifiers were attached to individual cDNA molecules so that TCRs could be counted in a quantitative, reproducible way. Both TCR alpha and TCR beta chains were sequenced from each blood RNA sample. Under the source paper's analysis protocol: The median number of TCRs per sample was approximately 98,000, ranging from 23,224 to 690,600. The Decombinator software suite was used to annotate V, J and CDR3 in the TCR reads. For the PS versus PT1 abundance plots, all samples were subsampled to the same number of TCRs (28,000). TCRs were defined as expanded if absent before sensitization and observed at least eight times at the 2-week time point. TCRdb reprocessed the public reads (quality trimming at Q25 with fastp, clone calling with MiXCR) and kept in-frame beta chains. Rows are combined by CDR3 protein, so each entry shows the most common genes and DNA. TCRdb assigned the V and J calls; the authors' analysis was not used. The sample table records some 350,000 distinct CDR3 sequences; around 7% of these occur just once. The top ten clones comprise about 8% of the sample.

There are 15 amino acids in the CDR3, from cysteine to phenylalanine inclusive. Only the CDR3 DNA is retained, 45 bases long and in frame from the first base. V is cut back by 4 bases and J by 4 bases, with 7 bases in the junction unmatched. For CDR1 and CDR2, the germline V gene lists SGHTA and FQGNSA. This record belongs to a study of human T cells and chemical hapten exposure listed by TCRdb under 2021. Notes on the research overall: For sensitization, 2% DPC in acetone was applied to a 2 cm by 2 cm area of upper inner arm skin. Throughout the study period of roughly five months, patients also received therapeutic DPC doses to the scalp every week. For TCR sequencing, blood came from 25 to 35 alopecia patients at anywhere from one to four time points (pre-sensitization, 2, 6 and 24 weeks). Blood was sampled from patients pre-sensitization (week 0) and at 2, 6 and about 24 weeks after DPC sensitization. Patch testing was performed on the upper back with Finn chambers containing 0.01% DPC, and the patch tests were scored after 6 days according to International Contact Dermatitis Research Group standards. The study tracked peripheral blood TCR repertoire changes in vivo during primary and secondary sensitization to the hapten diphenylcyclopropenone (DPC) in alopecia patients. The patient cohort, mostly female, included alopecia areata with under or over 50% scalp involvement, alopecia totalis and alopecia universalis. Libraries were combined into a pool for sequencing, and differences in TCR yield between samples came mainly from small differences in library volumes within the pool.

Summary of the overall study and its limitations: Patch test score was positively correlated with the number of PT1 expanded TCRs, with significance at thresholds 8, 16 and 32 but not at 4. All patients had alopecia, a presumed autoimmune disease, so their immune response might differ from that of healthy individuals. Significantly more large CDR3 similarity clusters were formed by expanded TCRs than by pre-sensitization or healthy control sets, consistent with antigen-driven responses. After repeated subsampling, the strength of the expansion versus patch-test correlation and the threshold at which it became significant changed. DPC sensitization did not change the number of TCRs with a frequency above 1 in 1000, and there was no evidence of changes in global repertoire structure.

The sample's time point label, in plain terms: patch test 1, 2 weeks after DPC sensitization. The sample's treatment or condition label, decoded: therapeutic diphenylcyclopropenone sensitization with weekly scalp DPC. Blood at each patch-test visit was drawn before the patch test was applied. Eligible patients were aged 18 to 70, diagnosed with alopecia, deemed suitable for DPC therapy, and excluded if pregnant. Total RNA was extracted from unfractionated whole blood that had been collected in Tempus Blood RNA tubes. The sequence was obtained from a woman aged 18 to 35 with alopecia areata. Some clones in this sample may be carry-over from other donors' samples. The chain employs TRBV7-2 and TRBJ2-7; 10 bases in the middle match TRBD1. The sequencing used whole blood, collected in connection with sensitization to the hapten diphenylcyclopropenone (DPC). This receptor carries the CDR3 CASSSGTGELYEQYF. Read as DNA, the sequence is TGTGCCAGCAGCTCTGGGACAGGGGAACTTTACGAGCAGTACTTC.